This T cell receptor (beta chain) was obtained from a study of PD-1 blockade in classical Hodgkin lymphoma. CDR1 is SEHNR, CDR2 FQNEAQ, per germline (reference sequence). The ends lost 4 bases at V and 3 bases at J; junction bases unmatched: 6. This CDR3 spans 15 amino acids. This table comes from immunoSEQ multiplex PCR, and its TCRdb copy is limited to in-frame clones, with some not included. The repertoire consists of 20,000 to 25,000 clones, with less than 95% occurring once and the leading ten covering roughly 6%. Specified time point: newly diagnosed, previously untreated cHL patient sample. Comparator PBMCs were from newly diagnosed, untreated classical Hodgkin lymphoma.

Specimen: peripheral blood mononuclear cells (PBMCs). The TCR originated in a human donor with classical Hodgkin lymphoma. The chain couples TRBV7-9 to TRBJ1-3, with 7 bases matching TRBD1. CDR3 DNA sequence: TGTGCCAGCAGCTACAGACAGGGTTATGGAAACACCATATATTTT. This sequence encodes CASSYRQGYGNTIYF. The whole variable domain, filled in from reference TRBV7-9 and TRBJ1-3, reads DTGVSQNPRHKITKRGQNVTFRCDPISEHNRLYWYRQTLGQGPEFLTYFQNEAQLEKSRLLSDRFSAERPKGSFSTLEIQRTEQGDSAMYLCASSYRQGYGNTIYFGEGSWLTVV.